This is a list of T cell receptor beta chains from one sample in a study of radiation and T cells in renal cell carcinoma. The protocol was immunoSEQ multiplex PCR, while the TCRdb copy is restricted to in-frame clones and leaves out a portion. The sample yields under 100,000 clones, about 79% seen once. This material consisted of blood, taken from a patient whose treatment included radiotherapy and nephrectomy. Receptors were obtained from a man aged 55 to 70 with renal cell carcinoma. CDR3s include the opening cysteine and the closing phenylalanine or tryptophan. Fields, in order: J gene, clone size, D gene, V gene, CDR3 protein, CDR3 DNA. The D gene is left open where the match is weak. Only some rows state a clone size, as once, few, many or a class for expanded clones.

>TRBJ2-7|.|TRBD2|TRBV9
CASSAGLASYEQYF
TGTGCCAGCAGCGCGGGACTAGCCTCTTACGAGCAGTACTTC
>TRBJ2-1|.|.|TRBV15
CATSRGMASSYNEQFF
TGTGCCACCAGCAGAGGGATGGCTAGCTCCTACAATGAGCAGTTCTTC
>TRBJ2-3|once|TRBD2|TRBV19
CASSTRTSGSDTQYF
TGTGCCAGTAGTACGAGGACTAGCGGGAGCGATACGCAGTATTTT
>TRBJ2-5|.|TRBD1|TRBV7-3
CASSRTGGLQETQYF
TGTGCCAGCAGCAGGACAGGGGGATTACAAGAGACCCAGTACTTC
>TRBJ1-6|.|.|TRBV6-1
CASQKQDPYNSPLHF
TGTGCCAGTCAAAAACAGGACCCCTATAATTCACCCCTCCACTTT
>TRBJ2-5|.|.|TRBV4-1
CASSQDSGVGETQYF
TGCGCCAGCAGCCAAGACTCGGGGGTGGGGGAGACCCAGTACTTC
>TRBJ2-7|.|.|TRBV12-5
CASGFICSGALHYEQYF
TGTGCTAGTGGTTTCATCTGCTCCGGGGCTTTGCACTACGAGCAGTACTTC
>TRBJ2-7|.|.|TRBV19
CASGERVSPLEQYF
TGTGCCAGCGGGGAGCGCGTTTCCCCCCTCGAGCAGTACTTC
>TRBJ2-1|.|TRBD2|TRBV9
CASSGGLAGEYNEQFF
TGTGCCAGCAGCGGGGGGTTGGCGGGAGAGTACAATGAGCAGTTCTTC
>TRBJ2-3|.|.|TRBV4-1
CASSQDQEGRSQYF
TGCGCCAGCAGCCAAGATCAAGAGGGGCGGTCGCAGTATTTT
>TRBJ2-2|.|TRBD1|TRBV5-4
CASTNTGDDTGELFF
TGTGCCAGCACTAATACAGGGGATGACACCGGGGAGCTGTTTTTT
>TRBJ2-1|once|TRBD2|TRBV6-5
CASSYTSGSSEQFF
TGTGCCAGCAGTTACACTAGCGGGAGCAGCGAGCAGTTCTTC
>TRBJ2-7|.|TRBD2|TRBV5-6
CASSLGREGSYEQYF
TGTGCCAGCAGCTTGGGGCGGGAGGGCTCCTACGAGCAGTACTTC
>TRBJ2-3|.|TRBD2|TRBV5-1
CASSNQRGGSDTQYF
TGCGCCAGCAGTAACCAGCGGGGTGGGTCAGATACGCAGTATTTT